This TCR beta chain comes out of a study of blood T cells in healthy people across ages (dated by TCRdb to 2013 to 2016). For the wider study: In model experiments, roughly one uniquely barcoded TCR beta cDNA molecule per two T cells was captured by template switching. Age-related changes in TCR beta repertoire diversity were measured in the study by deep sequencing normalized with unique cDNA molecular identifiers. The study analyzed two additional independent replicas of 1 million unique cDNA reads from the same blood draw for two donors, one aged 18 to 30 and one aged 80 or older. The donors were split into four age groups: young (average about 16 years), middle-aged (around 37), aged (over 55) and long-lived (approximately 80). To avoid experimental bias, donors of different ages were randomly spread across the sequencing lanes. General study outcomes and caveats: The percentage of naive T cells measured by flow cytometry correlated strongly with observed TCR beta diversity. As age increased, observed TCR beta diversity per million T cells dropped in a roughly linear way, and a significant reduction was already evident by age 40. The long-lived group showed more naive CD4+ T cells, fewer expanded clones and increased TCR diversity than the aged group, suggesting age selection. Since profiling was done on bulk unsorted PBMCs, naive and antigen-experienced compartments could not be conclusively compared. Because donor CMV infection status was unknown, age-related changes in expanded clonotypes were potentially confounded. Total diversity estimates from one million sequenced T cells were considered lower bounds and underestimates.

Library preparation was by 5' RACE. Reads for this sample came from an Illumina HiSeq 2500. The second PCR ran for about 6 to 11 cycles and used a J-beta primer mix along with a sample-barcoded 5' primer. Each TCR beta cDNA molecule received a unique molecular identifier from a template-switch 5' adaptor carrying 12 random nucleotides. At least 3 million CDR3-containing paired-end reads were obtained from each sample. All of the RNA was converted into first-strand cDNA using the Mint cDNA synthesis kit, with a TRBC-specific oligonucleotide serving as the primer. After uracil-DNA glycosylase treatment, a first 18-cycle PCR used universal primers M1SS and BC2_uni_R on all cDNA. The authors processed their data as follows. Normalization of each sample was performed by random selection of 1 million high-quality reads, each carrying a distinct molecular identifier. Instead of being binned into consensus sequences, reads with shared molecular identifiers were discarded. MiTCR, run with a Q25 quality threshold and the strictest error-elimination algorithm, handled CDR3 identification, clonotype clustering and error correction. A nonparametric unseen species model using Euler transformation provided a lower-bound estimate of total TCR beta diversity. The public sequencing data were trimmed at Q25 with fastp and processed into clonotypes with MiXCR by TCRdb, which kept only in-frame beta chains. Entries are consolidated by CDR3 protein sequence, retaining the most common genes and DNA. TCRdb, rather than the study authors, made the V and J calls. The sample table records 630,000 or so distinct CDR3 sequences; around 32% of these occur just once. Over 15% of the sample is taken by the ten largest.

The donors were some 36 Caucasian individuals from Russia, aged about 6 to 95 years, who were systemically healthy. Around 9.9 milliliters of peripheral blood were collected from each donor into EDTA-treated Vacutainer tubes. Ficoll-Paque density-gradient centrifugation was used to isolate PBMCs, with at least 7 million per sample. Total RNA was extracted from PBMCs with Trizol reagent, with at least 5 micrograms obtained per sample. For every donor, an aliquot of PBMCs went through flow cytometry to measure the percentages of naive CD45RAhigh/CD27high T cells. CDR1 DFQATT and CDR2 SNEGSKA are derived from the germline V gene (reference sequence). The CDR3 runs 17 residues from the cysteine to the phenylalanine. The entry retains the CDR3 DNA only, 51 bases that are in frame from base 1. A remark on this clonotype: Which antigen it targets is not known. It may be a read error: a sequence one base away is much more abundant.

The sample was blood. The V gene is TRBV20-1 and the J gene is TRBJ2-5, and 8 junctional nucleotides match TRBD2. The source is a woman older than 75 in good health. Donor details come from another sample of the same person, matched by shared clones. This receptor has the CDR3 CSAGDPRGGNHQETQYF. The DNA sequence is TGCAGTGCTGGAGATCCCCGGGGGGGGAATCACCAAGAGACCCAGTACTTC.